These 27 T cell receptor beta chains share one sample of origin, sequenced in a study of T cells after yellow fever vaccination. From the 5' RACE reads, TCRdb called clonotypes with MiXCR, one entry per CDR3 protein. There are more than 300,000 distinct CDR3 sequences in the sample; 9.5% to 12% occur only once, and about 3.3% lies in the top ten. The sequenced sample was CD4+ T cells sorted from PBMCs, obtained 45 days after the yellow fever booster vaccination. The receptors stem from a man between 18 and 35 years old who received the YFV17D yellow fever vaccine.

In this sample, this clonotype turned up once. CDR3 residues: CASSFYRGYNEQFF. Written as DNA, the CDR3 is TGTGCCAGCAGCTTCTACAGGGGCTACAATGAGCAGTTCTTC. The rearrangement uses TRBV11-2 and TRBJ2-1; 7 bases are a match to TRBD1. V shed 3 bases, J shed 3 bases, and the junction held 2 bases outside the gene matches. The CDR3 runs 14 residues. Germline assignment: CDR1 SGHAT and CDR2 FQNNGV.

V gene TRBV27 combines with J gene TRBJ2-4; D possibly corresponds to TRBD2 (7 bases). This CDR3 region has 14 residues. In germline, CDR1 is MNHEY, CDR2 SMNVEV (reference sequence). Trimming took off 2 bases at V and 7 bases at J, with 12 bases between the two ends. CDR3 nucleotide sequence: TGTGCCAGCAGTTTAGGGGGGGGCGGGAACATTCAGTACTTC. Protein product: CASSLGGGGNIQYF.

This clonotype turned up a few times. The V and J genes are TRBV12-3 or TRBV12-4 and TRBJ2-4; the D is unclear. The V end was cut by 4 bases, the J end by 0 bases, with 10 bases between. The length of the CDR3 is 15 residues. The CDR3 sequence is CASSSQTLAKNIQYF. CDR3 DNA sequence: TGTGCCAGCAGTTCCCAAACCCTAGCCAAAAACATTCAGTACTTC.

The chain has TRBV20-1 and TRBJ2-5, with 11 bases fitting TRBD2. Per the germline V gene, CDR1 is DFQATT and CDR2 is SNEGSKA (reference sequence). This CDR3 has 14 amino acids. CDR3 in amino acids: CSPTSGGFQETQYF. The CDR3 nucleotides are TGCAGCCCCACTAGCGGGGGTTTCCAAGAGACCCAGTACTTC.

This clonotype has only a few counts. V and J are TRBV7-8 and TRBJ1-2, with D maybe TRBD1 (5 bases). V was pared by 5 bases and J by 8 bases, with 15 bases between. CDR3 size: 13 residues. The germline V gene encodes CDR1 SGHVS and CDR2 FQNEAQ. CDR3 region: CASSRGEGQGYTF. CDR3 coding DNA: TGTGCCAGCAGCCGTGGGGAGGGGCAAGGCTACACCTTC.

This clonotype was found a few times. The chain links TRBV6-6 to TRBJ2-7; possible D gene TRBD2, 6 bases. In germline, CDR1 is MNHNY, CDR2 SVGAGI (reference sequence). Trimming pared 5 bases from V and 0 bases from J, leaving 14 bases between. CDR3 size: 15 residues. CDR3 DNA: TGTGCCAGCAGTGGAGGGTCCTCCCTCTCCTACGAGCAGTACTTC. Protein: CASSGGSSLSYEQYF.

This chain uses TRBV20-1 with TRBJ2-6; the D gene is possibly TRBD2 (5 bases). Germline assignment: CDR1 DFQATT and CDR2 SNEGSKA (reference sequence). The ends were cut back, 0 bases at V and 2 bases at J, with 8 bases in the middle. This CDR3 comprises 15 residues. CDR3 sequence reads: CSARDLGTGANVLTF. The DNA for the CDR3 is TGCAGTGCTAGAGATCTCGGGACTGGGGCCAACGTCCTGACTTTC.

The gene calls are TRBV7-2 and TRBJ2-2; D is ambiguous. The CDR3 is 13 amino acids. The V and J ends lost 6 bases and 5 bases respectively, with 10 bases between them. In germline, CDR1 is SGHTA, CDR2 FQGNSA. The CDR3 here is CASRTGVTGELFF. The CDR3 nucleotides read TGTGCCAGCAGAACTGGGGTAACCGGGGAGCTGTTTTTT.

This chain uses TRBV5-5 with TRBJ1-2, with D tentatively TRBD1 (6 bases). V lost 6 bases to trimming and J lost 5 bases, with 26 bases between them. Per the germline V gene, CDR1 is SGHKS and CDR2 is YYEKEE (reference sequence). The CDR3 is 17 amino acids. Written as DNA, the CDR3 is TGTGCCAGCACCGGGGACAACTTGGGCTACGGCCCATATGGCTACACCTTC. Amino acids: CASTGDNLGYGPYGYTF.

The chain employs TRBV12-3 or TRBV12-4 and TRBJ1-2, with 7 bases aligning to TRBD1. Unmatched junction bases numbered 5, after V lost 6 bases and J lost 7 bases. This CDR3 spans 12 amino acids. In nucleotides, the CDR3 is TGTGCCAGCAGCGACAGGGCGGCTGGCTACACCTTC. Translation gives CASSDRAAGYTF.

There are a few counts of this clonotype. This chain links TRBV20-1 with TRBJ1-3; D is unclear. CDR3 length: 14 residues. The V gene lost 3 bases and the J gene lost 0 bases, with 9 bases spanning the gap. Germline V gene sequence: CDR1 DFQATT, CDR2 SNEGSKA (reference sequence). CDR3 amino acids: CSARRPVSGNTIYF. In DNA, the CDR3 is TGCAGTGCTAGGAGGCCAGTCTCTGGAAACACCATATATTTT.

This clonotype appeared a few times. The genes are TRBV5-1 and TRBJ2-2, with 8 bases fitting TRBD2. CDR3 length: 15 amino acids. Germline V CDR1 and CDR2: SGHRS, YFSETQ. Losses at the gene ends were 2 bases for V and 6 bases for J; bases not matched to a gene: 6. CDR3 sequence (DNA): TGCGCCAGCAGCTTCACCGGGGGGGCCGCCGGGGAGCTGTTTTTT. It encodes CASSFTGGAAGELFF.

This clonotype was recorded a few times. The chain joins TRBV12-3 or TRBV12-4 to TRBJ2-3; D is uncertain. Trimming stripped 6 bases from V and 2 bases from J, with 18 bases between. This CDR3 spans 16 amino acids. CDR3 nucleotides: TGTGCCAGCAGCGACTTAGGTCGGCTTGACACAGATACGCAGTATTTT. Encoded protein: CASSDLGRLDTDTQYF.

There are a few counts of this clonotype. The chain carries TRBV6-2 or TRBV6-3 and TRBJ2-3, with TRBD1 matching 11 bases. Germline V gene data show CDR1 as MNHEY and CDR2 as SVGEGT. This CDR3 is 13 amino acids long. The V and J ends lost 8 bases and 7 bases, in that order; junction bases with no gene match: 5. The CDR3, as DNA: TGTGCCAGCGACGGGACAGGGGGGAATACGCAGTATTTT. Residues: CASDGTGGNTQYF.

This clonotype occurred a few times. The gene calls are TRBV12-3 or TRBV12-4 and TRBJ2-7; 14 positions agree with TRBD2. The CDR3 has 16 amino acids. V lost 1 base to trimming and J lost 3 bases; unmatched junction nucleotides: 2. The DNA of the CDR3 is TGTGCCAGCAGTTTAGTGGGACTAGCGGGGGACTACGAGCAGTACTTC. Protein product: CASSLVGLAGDYEQYF.

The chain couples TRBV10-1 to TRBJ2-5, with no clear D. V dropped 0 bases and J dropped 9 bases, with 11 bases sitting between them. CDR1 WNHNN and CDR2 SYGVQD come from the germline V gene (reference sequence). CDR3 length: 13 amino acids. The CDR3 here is CASSESYGEPQYF. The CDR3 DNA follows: TGCGCCAGCAGTGAGTCCTACGGCGAACCCCAGTACTTC.

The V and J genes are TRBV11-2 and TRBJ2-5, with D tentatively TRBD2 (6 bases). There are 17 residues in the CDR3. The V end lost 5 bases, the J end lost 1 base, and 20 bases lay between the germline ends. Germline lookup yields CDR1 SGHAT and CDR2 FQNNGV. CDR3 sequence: CASSTRAGLQSQETQYF. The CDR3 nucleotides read TGTGCCAGCAGCACCCGGGCGGGACTCCAGTCCCAAGAGACCCAGTACTTC.

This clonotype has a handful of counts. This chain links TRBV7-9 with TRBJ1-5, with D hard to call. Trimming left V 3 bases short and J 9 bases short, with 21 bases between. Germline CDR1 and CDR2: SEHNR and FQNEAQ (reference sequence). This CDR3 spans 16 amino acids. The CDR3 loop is CASSFHLLGSRGPQHF. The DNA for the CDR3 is TGTGCCAGCAGCTTTCATCTCCTAGGCAGTCGGGGGCCCCAGCATTTT.

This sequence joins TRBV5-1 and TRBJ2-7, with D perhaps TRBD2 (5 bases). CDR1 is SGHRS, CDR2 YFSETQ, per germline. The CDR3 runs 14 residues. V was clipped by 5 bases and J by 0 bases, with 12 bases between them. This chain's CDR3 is CASRVSESSYEQYV. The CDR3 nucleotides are TGCGCCAGCAGGGTTAGCGAGAGCTCCTACGAGCAGTACGTC.

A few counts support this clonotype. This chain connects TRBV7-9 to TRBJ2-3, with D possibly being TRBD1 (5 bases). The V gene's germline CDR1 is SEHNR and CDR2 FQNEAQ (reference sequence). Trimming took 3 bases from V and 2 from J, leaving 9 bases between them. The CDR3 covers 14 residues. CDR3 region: CASSLRQTTDTQYF. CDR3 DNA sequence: TGTGCCAGCAGCTTGAGACAGACCACAGATACGCAGTATTTT.

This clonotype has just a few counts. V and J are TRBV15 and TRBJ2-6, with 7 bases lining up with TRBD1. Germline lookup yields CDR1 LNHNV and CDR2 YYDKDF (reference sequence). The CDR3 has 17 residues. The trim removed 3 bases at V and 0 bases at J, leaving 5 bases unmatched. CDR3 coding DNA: TGTGCCACCAGCAGGGGACAGTTACTCTCTGGGGCCAACGTCCTGACTTTC. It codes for CATSRGQLLSGANVLTF.

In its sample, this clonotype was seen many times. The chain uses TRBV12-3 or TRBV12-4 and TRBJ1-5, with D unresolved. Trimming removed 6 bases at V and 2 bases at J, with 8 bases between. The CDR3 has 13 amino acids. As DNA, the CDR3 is TGTGCCAGCAGGTGGGAGGGCAATCAGCCCCAGCATTTT. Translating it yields CASRWEGNQPQHF.

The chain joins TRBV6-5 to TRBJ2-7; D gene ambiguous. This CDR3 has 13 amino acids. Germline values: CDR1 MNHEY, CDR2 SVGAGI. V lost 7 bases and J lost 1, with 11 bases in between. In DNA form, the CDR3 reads TGTGCCAGCATGAGTATAAATTCCTACGAGCAGTACTTC. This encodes CASMSINSYEQYF.

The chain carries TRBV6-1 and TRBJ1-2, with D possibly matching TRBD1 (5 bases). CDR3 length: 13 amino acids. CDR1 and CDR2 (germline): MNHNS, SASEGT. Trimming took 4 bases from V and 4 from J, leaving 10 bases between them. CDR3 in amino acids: CASSAQALYGYTF. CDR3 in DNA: TGTGCCAGCAGTGCACAGGCGCTCTATGGCTACACCTTC.

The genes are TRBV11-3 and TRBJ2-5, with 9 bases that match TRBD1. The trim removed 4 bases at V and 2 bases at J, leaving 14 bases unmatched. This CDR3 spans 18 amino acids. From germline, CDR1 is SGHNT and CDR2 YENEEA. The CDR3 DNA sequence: TGTGCCAGCAGCTACCTCCCGTGGGGACAGGGAGGACAAGAGACCCAGTACTTC. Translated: CASSYLPWGQGGQETQYF.

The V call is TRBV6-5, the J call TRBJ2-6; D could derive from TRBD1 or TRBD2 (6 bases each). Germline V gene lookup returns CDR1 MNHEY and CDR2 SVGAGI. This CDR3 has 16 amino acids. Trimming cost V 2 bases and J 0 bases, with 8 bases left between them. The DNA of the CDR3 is TGTGCCAGCAGTTACGGAGGGGGCTCTGGGGCCAACGTCCTGACTTTC. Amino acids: CASSYGGGSGANVLTF.

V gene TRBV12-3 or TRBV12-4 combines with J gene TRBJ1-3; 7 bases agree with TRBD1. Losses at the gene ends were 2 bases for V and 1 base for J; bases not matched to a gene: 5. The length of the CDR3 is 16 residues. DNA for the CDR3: TGTGCCAGCAGTTTAATCGCAGGGGGTTCTGGAAACACCATATATTTT. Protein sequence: CASSLIAGGSGNTIYF.